This T cell receptor beta chain was profiled in a study of blood T cell repertoires in COVID-19. The overall study: Spain, Italy and the United States supplied samples that represented acute and convalescent COVID-19. PBMCs, B-cell-depleted T cells, or T cells were the source of the cDNA or gDNA that made up the material.

CDR1 MNHNY and CDR2 SVGAGI come from the germline V gene (reference sequence). Trimming removed 2 bases from V and 5 bases from J; junction bases left unmatched: 7. The CDR3 runs to 15 residues. Authors' data handling: By means of reference gene primer amplification, nucleated cell counts were estimated. Assay: immunoSEQ multiplex PCR; the TCRdb copy retains only in-frame clones and omits some. V, J and clone size were drawn from that table, and D and trimming were deduced from the DNA. The table includes about 200,000 clones, 84% detected once. V usage is TRBV6-6 and J usage is TRBJ2-7, with 9 bases aligning to TRBD1. Input material: peripheral blood. The clonotype comes from a human donor in a cohort sampled during active COVID-19. CDR3 sequence: CASSYARQGGHEQYF. The DNA of the CDR3 is TGTGCCAGCAGTTACGCGCGACAGGGGGGTCACGAGCAGTACTTC.